The next 27 T cell receptor beta chains were all read from a single sample in a study of tissue T cells after allogeneic stem cell transplantation. Produced via immunoSEQ multiplex PCR; TCRdb's table is partial and in-frame only. The sample has over 15,000 clones; under 80% are singletons. Material: spleen. These receptors came from a female BALB/c mouse in good health. For this mouse line, the MHC haplotype is H2-d.

Comment on this clone: Genes here carry mouse names. The observed sequence ends 1 residue before the CDR3 terminus, with the missing tail filled in from the germline J gene. The chain links TRBV13-3 to TRBJ2-4, with 10 bases fitting TRBD1. The CDR3 runs to 14 residues. J was trimmed by 4 bases and V by 5 bases; bases with no gene match: 4. Germline values: CDR1 NNHDY, CDR2 SYVADS. This chain's CDR3 is CASSPTGGENTLYF. The CDR3 DNA, read in part, is TGTGCCAGCAGCCCGACAGGGGGCGAAAACACCTTGTAC.

On this clone itself: Mouse germline and gene names are used. The read gets to within 1 residue of the CDR3 end, and the germline J gene fills in the rest. This sequence joins TRBV14 and TRBJ2-5; TRBD2 aligns across 12 bases. The CDR3 runs to 15 residues. The germline V gene has CDR1 SGHDT and CDR2 FRDEAV. After removal of 4 bases from V and 2 bases from J, the junction contained 2 bases not matched to a gene. The CDR3 loop is CASSRDWGAQDTQYF. CDR3 DNA (partial): TGTGCCAGCAGTCGGGACTGGGGGGCCCAAGACACCCAGTAC. Complete variable domain (other parts from reference TRBV14 and TRBJ2-5): EAGVTQSPRYAVLQEGQAVSFWCDPISGHDTLYWYQQPRDQGPQLLVYFRDEAVIDNSQLPSDRFSAVRPKGTNSTLKIQSAKQGDTATYLCASSRDWGAQDTQYFGPGTRLLVL.

Worth noting for this clone: Gene names and germline match the mouse. With the read ending 1 residue before the CDR3 end, the germline J gene is used to fill in that end. The J gene is TRBJ2-5, the V gene TRBV13-3; weak D call: TRBD2 (6 bases). From germline, CDR1 is NNHDY and CDR2 SYVADS. The V end lost 6 bases, the J end lost 2 bases, and 13 bases lay between the germline ends. The CDR3 consists of 14 residues. The part of the CDR3 DNA that was read is TGTGCCAGCACCCTCCTGGGGATCCAAGACACCCAGTAC. This encodes CASTLLGIQDTQY. The entire CDR3 is CASTLLGIQDTQYF.

Regarding this clone: Germline and genes here are mouse. The read comes to an end 1 residue before the CDR3 does, leaving the germline J gene to fill in the end. The gene calls are TRBV13-1 and TRBJ2-5; 7 bases are a match to TRBD1. The V gene's germline CDR1 is NSHNY and CDR2 SYGAGN. The V gene end was trimmed by 0 bases and the J gene end by 0 bases; junction bases not matched to a gene: 1. The CDR3 has 15 amino acids. The CDR3 is CASSDGDSNQDTQYF. The sequenced part of the CDR3 DNA is TGTGCCAGCAGTGATGGGGACAGTAACCAAGACACCCAGTAC.

For this clone: The gene names here belong to mouse. Read sequence stops 1 residue before the CDR3 end, and the germline J gene provides the missing end. The chain links TRBV31 to TRBJ2-3; D is perhaps TRBD1 (6 bases). Trimming cost V 0 bases and J 0 bases, with 10 bases left between them. The CDR3 runs 15 residues. Germline CDR1 is GKSSPN and CDR2 is SITVG. The CDR3 here is CAWSLGDTSAETLYF. The sequenced CDR3 bases are TGTGCCTGGAGTCTGGGGGACACTAGTGCAGAAACGCTGTAT.

With respect to this clone: Gene names and germline match the mouse. The read is 1 residue too short to cover the CDR3 end, so that end is filled in from the germline J gene. The chain recombines TRBV13-1 with TRBJ1-3; a weak D match, TRBD1 (5 bases). This CDR3 has 15 amino acids. With 3 bases removed from V and 0 bases from J, the gap between germline ends came to 10 bases. Germline V CDR1 and CDR2: NSHNY, SYGAGN. The CDR3 spells CASSGGIPSGNTLYF. Incomplete CDR3 DNA: TGTGCCAGCAGTGGGGGGATCCCTTCTGGAAATACGCTCTAT.

About this clone: Gene names refer to mouse genes. The missing CDR3 end, 1 residue past where the read stops, is filled in from the germline J gene. The chain recombines TRBV2 with TRBJ2-5; 9 nucleotides match TRBD2. This CDR3 region has 15 residues. The V gene's germline CDR1 is LGHNA and CDR2 YSYQKL. J lost 6 bases, V lost 2 bases, and 6 bases had no gene match. The DNA read from the CDR3 is TGTGCCAGCAGCCAAACCGGGACTGGGTGGGACACCCAGTAC. Protein: CASSQTGTGWDTQY. The full CDR3 protein is CASSQTGTGWDTQYF.

Remarks on this clone: These gene names are mouse names. Sequencing ends 1 residue short of the CDR3 end; the germline J gene provides the rest. The chain employs TRBV17 and TRBJ2-4; the match to TRBD1 covers 8 bases. CDR3 length: 17 amino acids. V was clipped by 0 bases and J by 2 bases; unmatched bases: 7. Germline V gives CDR1 MNHDT, CDR2 YYDKIL. CDR3 bases read: TGTGCTAGCAGTAGAGATCCCAGGGGGCGGGATCAAAACACCTTGTAC. Its protein is CASSRDPRGRDQNTLY. In full, the CDR3 reads CASSRDPRGRDQNTLYF.

This clone was seen only once. Gene names are the mouse ones. With the read ending 1 residue before the CDR3 end, the germline J gene is used to fill in that end. V usage is TRBV5 and J usage is TRBJ2-5; 8 nucleotides agree with TRBD2. With 4 bases clipped from V and 2 bases from J, the junction kept 5 bases outside the gene matches. CDR1 and CDR2 from the germline V gene are LGHNA and YNLKQL (reference sequence). The CDR3 spans 15 residues. The CDR3 sequence: CASSPLGAGQDTQYF. The DNA read from the CDR3 is TGTGCCAGCAGCCCACTGGGGGCGGGCCAAGACACCCAGTAC.

On this clone: Each gene name is a mouse one. The read terminates 1 residue before the CDR3 end, so the remaining end is supplied by the germline J gene. The chain uses TRBV29 and TRBJ1-1; a possible D gene is TRBD1 (6 bases). In germline, CDR1 is MSHET, CDR2 SYDVDS. Trimming pared 5 bases from V and 0 bases from J, leaving 10 bases between. The CDR3 sequence is 14 residues long. The sequenced part of the CDR3 DNA is TGTGCTAGCAGTCTGGGACATACAAACACAGAAGTCTTC. Its translation: CASSLGHTNTEVF. The whole CDR3 reads CASSLGHTNTEVFF.

The sample holds a few counts of this clone. The gene names here belong to mouse. The CDR3 goes on 1 residue after the read ends, and that part is filled in from the germline J gene. This chain uses TRBV31 with TRBJ2-5; 7 positions match TRBD1. Germline CDR1 GKSSPN, CDR2 SITVG. V shed 1 base, J shed 5 bases, and the junction held 3 bases outside the gene matches. This CDR3 has 13 residues. The CDR3 loop reads CAWSPTGVDTQYF. Incomplete CDR3 DNA: TGTGCCTGGAGTCCTACAGGGGTAGACACCCAGTAC.

Comment on this clone: Each gene name is a mouse one. The sequenced fragment ends 1 residue before the CDR3 boundary, so the rest is inferred from the germline J gene. Other DNA sequences in the sample encode the same CDR3. J is TRBJ1-6 and V is TRBV13-2, with 7 bases lining up with TRBD1. TRBJ1-6 is marked as an open reading frame, function uncertain. V was clipped by 0 bases and J by 7 bases; unmatched bases: 4. Germline V gene lookup returns CDR1 NNHNN and CDR2 SYGAGS (reference sequence). This CDR3 has 15 residues. CDR3 DNA (partial): TGTGCCAGCGGTGATGCAAGGGGGCGGAATTCGCCCCTCTAC. Amino acid sequence: CASGDARGRNSPLY. The entire CDR3 protein reads CASGDARGRNSPLYF.

Regarding this clone: The listed genes are named as in mouse. The DNA read from the CDR3 is TGTGGTGCTAGGGATCTCCATTCTGGAAATACGCTCTAT. As protein: CGARDLHSGNTLY. The entire CDR3 is CGARDLHSGNTLYF. The chain recombines TRBV20 with TRBJ1-3, with D unresolved. The read finishes 1 residue shy of the CDR3 end, and the germline J gene is used to complete it. The CDR3 sequence is 14 residues long. V was cut by 0 bases and J by 0 bases, with 6 bases left in between. Germline CDR1 reads GFQATS; CDR2 reads STVNSAI.

Regarding this clone: Gene names refer to mouse genes. With the read ending 1 residue before the CDR3 end, the germline J gene is used to fill in that end. The chain links TRBV13-1 to TRBJ2-5, with 7 bases lining up with TRBD2. Germline CDR1 is NSHNY and CDR2 is SYGAGN. V lost 3 bases, J lost 4 bases, and 2 bases stayed unmatched. The CDR3 is made up of 13 amino acids. The sequenced CDR3 bases are TGTGCCAGCAGTGCCTGGGGGAAAGACACCCAGTAC. It is translated as CASSAWGKDTQY. The full CDR3 protein reads CASSAWGKDTQYF.

This clone occurred once. Gene names refer to mouse genes. The read comes to an end 1 residue before the CDR3 does, leaving the germline J gene to fill in the end. The gene calls are TRBV31 and TRBJ1-1; 9 bases agree with TRBD1. The CDR3 sequence is 16 residues long. V shed 1 base and J 3 bases; nucleotides not matched to a gene: 9. The germline CDR1 and CDR2 sequences are GKSSPN and SITVG. The DNA read from the CDR3 is TGTGCCTGGAGTCAATACTCGACAGGGGGGTACACAGAAGTCTTC. It yields the protein CAWSQYSTGGYTEVF. The full-length CDR3 reads as CAWSQYSTGGYTEVFF.

In the case of this clone: Here the gene names and germline are mouse. CDR3 region: CASSIGTNQDTQYF. The CDR3 bases that were read are TGTGCCAGCAGTATAGGTACTAACCAAGACACCCAGTAC. The rearrangement joins TRBV19 to TRBJ2-5; D remains ambiguous. The CDR3 extends 1 residue past the end of the read, so its final part is completed from the germline J gene. V was shortened by 0 bases and J by 0 bases, with 5 bases between the two germline ends. This CDR3 is built from 14 residues. In germline, CDR1 is FNHDT, CDR2 SITEND (reference sequence).

For this clone: Gene and germline names: mouse. Coverage ceases 1 residue before the CDR3 finishes, and the germline J gene fills in the end. The chain couples TRBV13-1 to TRBJ2-7; 8 nucleotides agree with TRBD1. Germline assignment: CDR1 NSHNY and CDR2 SYGAGN. This CDR3 has 14 residues. Trimming cost V 2 bases and J 7 bases; bases outside gene matches: 8. The CDR3 bases that were read are TGTGCCAGCAGTGAATGGCAGGGGGCGCGGGAACAGTAC. Translated, it gives CASSEWQGAREQY. The full CDR3 is CASSEWQGAREQYF.

As to this clone: The genes are named according to mouse. The CDR3 end is not reached by the read, which stops 1 residue before it; the germline J gene fills it in. The V gene is TRBV17, the J gene TRBJ1-1, with a weak D call TRBD1 (5 bases). V gave up 1 base and J gave up 5 bases, with 11 bases separating them. CDR1 is MNHDT and CDR2 is YYDKIL in the germline V gene. The CDR3 length is 14 residues. Partial CDR3 DNA: TGTGCTAGCAGTAGAGTGAGGGGACGAACAGAAGTCTTC. Amino acid sequence: CASSRVRGRTEVF. In full, the CDR3 is CASSRVRGRTEVFF.

On this clone itself: Mouse gene names apply. The CDR3 goes on 1 residue after the read ends, and that part is filled in from the germline J gene. The V and J genes are TRBV2 and TRBJ2-3, with 10 positions matching TRBD2. The J segment lost 3 bases and the V segment lost 0 bases, leaving 0 bases of the junction unmatched. This CDR3 comprises 15 residues. Per germline, CDR1 LGHNA and CDR2 YSYQKL. The CDR3 region is CASSQDWGGAETLYF. CDR3 DNA, as far as it was read: TGTGCCAGCAGCCAAGACTGGGGGGGCGCAGAAACGCTGTAT.

With respect to this clone: Any gene name here is a mouse gene name. The DNA ends 1 residue before the CDR3 does, and the rest of the CDR3 is filled in from the germline J gene. The rearrangement joins TRBV13-1 to TRBJ1-1; D possibly corresponds to TRBD1 (5 bases). The CDR3 runs to 14 residues. CDR1 and CDR2 (germline): NSHNY, SYGAGN. The V end lost 0 bases, the J end lost 1 base, and 7 bases lay between the germline ends. The sequenced CDR3 bases are TGTGCCAGCAGTGATGCCGGACAAAACACAGAAGTCTTC. This translates into CASSDAGQNTEVF. The complete CDR3 protein is CASSDAGQNTEVFF.

With regard to this clone: The listed genes are named as in mouse. The read ends 1 residue early relative to the CDR3; the germline J gene fills the gap. The chain links TRBV3 to TRBJ2-5; TRBD1 agrees at 10 bases. V was pared by 3 bases and J by 6 bases, with 3 bases of the junction left unmatched. Germline-derived CDR1 and CDR2 are SNHLY and FYNGKV (reference sequence). CDR3 length: 14 residues. Incomplete CDR3 DNA: TGTGCCAGCAGCTTCGGGACAGGGGTTGACACCCAGTAC. It specifies CASSFGTGVDTQY. The CDR3, in full, reads CASSFGTGVDTQYF.

Comment on this clone: The listed genes are named as in mouse. The CDR3 is cut off 1 residue early in the read; its end comes from the germline J gene. The chain recombines TRBV4 with TRBJ2-7; 7 bases line up with TRBD2. The V gene end was trimmed by 4 bases and the J gene end by 4 bases; junction bases not matched to a gene: 1. The CDR3 extends over 12 amino acids. Germline lookup yields CDR1 LGHDT and CDR2 YNNKQL (reference sequence). CDR3: CASSLLGYEQYF. CDR3 DNA, as far as it was read: TGTGCCAGCAGCTTACTGGGGTATGAACAGTAC.

A few counts support this clone. Genes here carry mouse names. The read ends 1 residue shy of where the CDR3 ends; the end is completed using the germline J gene. V gene TRBV13-1 combines with J gene TRBJ2-7, with D possibly TRBD2 on 6 matching bases. Deletions cut 1 base from V and 3 bases from J, with 8 bases between. Per germline, CDR1 NSHNY and CDR2 SYGAGN. The CDR3 runs to 13 residues. This CDR3 is CASSDNGGYEQYF. The DNA read from the CDR3 is TGTGCCAGCAGTGATAATGGGGGCTATGAACAGTAC.

A remark on this clone: Gene and germline names: mouse. The CDR3 end falls 1 residue outside the read, so it is completed with the germline J gene. This sequence joins TRBV13-2 and TRBJ1-1; 10 positions match TRBD1. V shed 3 bases and J 0 bases; nucleotides not matched to a gene: 5. The CDR3 totals 16 residues. The germline V gene has CDR1 NNHNN and CDR2 SYGAGS (reference sequence). CDR3 region: CASGGPGQGANTEVFF. CDR3 bases read: TGTGCCAGCGGTGGGCCCGGACAGGGGGCAAACACAGAAGTCTTC.

Comment on this clone: Gene names denote mouse genes. The CDR3 reads CGAREGTGYEQYF. The part of the CDR3 DNA that was read is TGTGGTGCTAGGGAGGGGACAGGGTATGAACAGTAC. The chain uses TRBV20 and TRBJ2-7; TRBD1 agrees at 9 bases. The read ends 1 residue early relative to the CDR3; the germline J gene fills the gap. Germline-derived CDR1 and CDR2 are GFQATS and STVNSAI. The CDR3 sequence is 13 residues long. J was trimmed by 4 bases and V by 0 bases; bases with no gene match: 1.

This clone occurred a few times. The genes and germline here are from mouse. The read ends 1 residue early relative to the CDR3; the germline J gene fills the gap. The chain combines TRBV5 with TRBJ2-7; no firm D call. Trimming stripped 0 bases from V and 1 base from J, with 10 bases between. Looked up from germline, CDR1 is LGHNA and CDR2 is YNLKQL (reference sequence). The CDR3 contains 15 residues. CDR3 sequence reads: CASSQDLDPSYEQYF. The CDR3 bases that were read are TGTGCCAGCAGCCAAGATCTGGACCCTTCCTATGAACAGTAC.

On this clone itself: Genes here carry mouse names. CDR3 region: CASSIPRVGNTLYF. Incomplete CDR3 DNA: TGTGCCAGCAGTATCCCCAGGGTTGGAAATACGCTCTAT. The V and J genes are TRBV19 and TRBJ1-3, with D possibly being TRBD1 (5 bases). The read terminates 1 residue ahead of where the CDR3 ends, so the germline J gene completes it. Germline CDR1 is FNHDT and CDR2 is SITEND (reference sequence). V shed 2 bases and J shed 3 bases, with 9 bases lying between them. The CDR3 sequence is 14 residues long.